Sequencing of this TCR beta chain was carried out in a study of blood T cell repertoires in COVID-19. After removal of 7 bases from V and 10 bases from J, the junction contained 6 bases not matched to a gene. CDR1 and CDR2 (germline): SQVTM, ANQGSEA. There are 10 residues in the CDR3. The repertoire was sequenced with immunoSEQ multiplex PCR; TCRdb's copy has only in-frame clones and lacks some. The table lists under 150,000 clones, around four fifths of them singletons. The sample was peripheral blood. This clonotype was obtained from a man younger than 45 with acute or convalescent COVID-19. V usage is TRBV29-1 and J usage is TRBJ1-1, with 7 bases fitting TRBD1. In DNA, the CDR3 is TGCAGCGCTATGACAGGGACAGCTTTCTTT. It yields the protein CSAMTGTAFF.